The 5 T cell receptor beta chains in this list originate from one sample, sequenced in a study of HIV-infected patients and healthy controls (dated by TCRdb to the mid-2010s). Whole blood was used without cell fractionation, so all unsorted peripheral T cells were reflected in the repertoire. Receptors were amplified or captured by 5' RACE. The sequencer listed for this sample is Illumina MiSeq. Using SuperScript III with primers targeting the alpha and beta constant regions, 500 to 550 ng of RNA was reverse transcribed. Alpha and beta chain libraries were generated separately via chain-specific third strand synthesis with multiplexing indices. TCRdb cleaned the public reads at Q25 with fastp, built clones with MiXCR and kept in-frame beta chains. Rows merge per CDR3 protein into single entries with the most common DNA and genes. This sample has 19,000 or so distinct CDR3 sequences in its table, and 8.5% to 9.5% of those were observed once. The top ten hold roughly 7.1% of the sample.

Material for sequencing was blood. Receptors originate from an adult in good health.

This clonotype was observed at least ten times. The genes are TRBV19 and TRBJ2-5, with 13 bases aligning to TRBD2. J gave up 2 bases and V 5 bases, and 20 bases lay outside the gene matches. The CDR3 consists of 21 residues. Germline-derived CDR1 and CDR2 are LNHDA and SQIVND (reference sequence). As DNA, the CDR3 is TGTGCCAGTAGTCTTGGAGGGACTAGCGGGACGGTATCCCCCCGACAAGAGACCCAGTACTTC. It encodes CASSLGGTSGTVSPRQETQYF.

There are many counts of this clonotype. The J gene is TRBJ2-1, the V gene TRBV7-2; tentatively, D is TRBD2 (6 bases). The CDR3 length is 13 residues. Germline V CDR1 and CDR2: SGHTA, FQGNSA. V was cut by 7 bases and J by 8 bases, with 15 bases left in between. CDR3 DNA: TGTGCCAGCACCCTCATAGGGGAGGATGAGCAGTTCTTC. It yields the protein CASTLIGEDEQFF.

The rearrangement links TRBV20-1 to TRBJ2-2; D not certain. Germline-derived CDR1 and CDR2 are DFQATT and SNEGSKA (reference sequence). The V end was cut by 4 bases, the J end by 2 bases, with 8 bases between. CDR3 length: 13 amino acids. In DNA, the CDR3 is TGCAGTGCTACACGAACTAACACCGGGGAGCTGTTTTTT. Protein product: CSATRTNTGELFF.

This clonotype was detected ten times or more. The chain combines TRBV4-1 with TRBJ2-7; 9 bases line up with TRBD1. The junction had 5 bases not matched to a gene; V was cut back by 3 bases and J by 2 bases. Germline-derived CDR1 and CDR2 are MGHRA and YSYEKL. The CDR3 runs to 15 residues. In DNA, the CDR3 is TGCGCCAGCAGCCAGACGGACAGGGGTGCCTACGAGCAGTACTTC. This gives the protein CASSQTDRGAYEQYF.

This clonotype occurred many times. The chain is built from TRBV7-9 and TRBJ1-4; D gene unclear. With 5 bases removed from V and 7 bases from J, the gap between germline ends came to 11 bases. The CDR3 is 13 amino acids. Germline V gives CDR1 SEHNR, CDR2 FQNEAQ (reference sequence). The chain's CDR3 is CASSGEWSEKLFF. CDR3 bases: TGTGCCAGCAGCGGAGAGTGGAGTGAAAAACTGTTTTTT.